Presented here are 6 T cell receptor beta chains from one specimen sequenced in a study of cytomegalovirus exposure and HLA in healthy donors. The method was immunoSEQ multiplex PCR; TCRdb's version includes in-frame clones alone and lacks a portion of them. The sample contains more than 50,000 clones, about 91% of which appear only once. Specimen: PBMCs. All receptors come from a woman aged 30 to 39 in good health and CMV-seronegative.

The V call is TRBV25-1, the J call TRBJ1-1, with a possible D match to TRBD1 (5 bases). Trimming removed 4 bases at V and 12 bases at J, with 18 bases between. The CDR3 has 13 amino acids. CDR1 and CDR2 from the germline V gene are MGHDK and SYGVNS. CDR3 loop: CASSVSAGLGTFF. CDR3 coding DNA: TGTGCCAGCAGTGTATCGGCAGGGCTTGGAACTTTCTTT.

The V call is TRBV7-4, the J call TRBJ1-4, with a weak D call TRBD1 (6 bases). Between the trimmed V and J ends, which lost 6 bases and 4 bases, there was a span of 21 bases. Germline-derived CDR1 and CDR2 are SGHVT and SQSDAQ. This CDR3 is 17 amino acids long. The CDR3 sequence is CASSRVASGGHNEKLFF. CDR3 DNA: TGTGCCAGCAGTCGCGTAGCTTCTGGGGGCCATAATGAAAAACTGTTTTTT.

The chain carries TRBV7-9 and TRBJ2-2; D possibly corresponds to TRBD2 (6 bases). V lost 10 bases to trimming and J lost 3 bases, with 15 bases between them. The CDR3 spans 14 residues. CDR1 SEHNR and CDR2 FQNEAQ come from the germline V gene (reference sequence). The CDR3 DNA is TGTGCCAACGTCGGTGGAGGGGACACCGGGGAGCTGTTTTTT. Translating gives CANVGGGDTGELFF.

J is TRBJ2-7 and V is TRBV6-5; D gene ambiguous. Germline values: CDR1 MNHEY, CDR2 SVGAGI. The CDR3 runs 13 residues. The ends were cut back, 5 bases at V and 9 bases at J, with 17 bases in the middle. The CDR3 DNA reads TGTGCCAGCAGTCCGATCCTCTCGCGTGCGCAGTACTTC. This translates into CASSPILSRAQYF.

This clone was seen a single time. The chain couples TRBV7-3 to TRBJ2-3; 10 nucleotides match TRBD2. The CDR3 has 19 residues. V was pared by 2 bases and J by 5 bases, with 16 bases of the junction left unmatched. Germline CDR1 is SGHTA and CDR2 is FQGTGA. Written as DNA, the CDR3 is TGTGCCAGCAGCTTAGGCCGTCATCCGCTAGCGGGAGAACAAGATACGCAGTATTTT. Translating gives CASSLGRHPLAGEQDTQYF. The full variable domain, completed using reference TRBV7-3 and TRBJ2-3, is GAGVSQTPSNKVTEKGKYVELRCDPISGHTALYWYRQSLGQGPEFLIYFQGTGAADDSGLPNDRFFAVRPEGSVSTLKIQRTERGDSAVYLCASSLGRHPLAGEQDTQYFGPGTRLTVL.

V is TRBV4-3 and J is TRBJ1-4; 7 nucleotides align to TRBD1. With 0 bases clipped from V and 8 bases from J, the junction kept 6 bases outside the gene matches. CDR3 length: 15 amino acids. Germline assignment: CDR1 LGHNA and CDR2 YSLEER. CDR3 protein: CASSQDYRGNEKLFF. The CDR3 bases are TGCGCCAGCAGCCAAGATTACAGGGGAAACGAAAAACTGTTTTTT.